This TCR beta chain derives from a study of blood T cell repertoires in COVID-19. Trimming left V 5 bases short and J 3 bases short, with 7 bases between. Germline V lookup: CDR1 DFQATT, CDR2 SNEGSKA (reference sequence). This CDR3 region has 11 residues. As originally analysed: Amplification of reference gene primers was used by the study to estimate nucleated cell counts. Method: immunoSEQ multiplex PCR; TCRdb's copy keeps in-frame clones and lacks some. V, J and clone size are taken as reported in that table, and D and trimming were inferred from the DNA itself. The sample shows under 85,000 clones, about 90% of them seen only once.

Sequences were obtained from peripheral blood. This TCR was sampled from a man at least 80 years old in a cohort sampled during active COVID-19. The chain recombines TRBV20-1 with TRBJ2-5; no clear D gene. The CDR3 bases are TGCAGTGCTGTTAATGAAGAGACCCAGTACTTC. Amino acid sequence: CSAVNEETQYF.